These 8 T cell receptor beta chains share one sample of origin, sequenced in a study of Ad26.COV2.S vaccination and SARS-CoV-2 variants. Treatment specified: around 19 received Ad26.COV2.S at low or high dose, single or two shots; five or six received placebo; per-sample allocation not given. Sampling happened 63 days after the first vaccine or placebo injection. Assay used: immunoSEQ multiplex PCR; TCRdb lists only in-frame clones, some missing. The data show 350,000 to 600,000 clones, 80% to 90% seen once. Sequencing was performed on peripheral blood, taken in a trial of Ad26.COV2.S vaccine versus placebo. The receptors originated from a person aged 18-60 years who received the Ad26.COV2.S COVID-19 vaccine or a placebo.

CDR3 in amino acids: CASSFRQGTDTQYF. Here the CDR3 DNA reads TGTGCCAGCAGTTTCCGGCAGGGGACAGATACGCAGTATTTT. The genes are TRBV28 and TRBJ2-3, with a tentative D call TRBD1 (6 bases). V was shortened by 3 bases and J by 3 bases, with 10 bases between the two germline ends. The CDR3 has 14 amino acids. Germline lookup yields CDR1 MDHEN and CDR2 SYDVKM.

The table lists this clone with a count of one. At the DNA level, this CDR3 is encoded by other sequences in the same sample as well. The chain joins TRBV7-6 to TRBJ2-7; 7 nucleotides align to TRBD1. The germline CDR1 and CDR2 sequences are SGHVS and FNYEAQ. This CDR3 region has 14 residues. Trimming at V came to 1 base and at J to 2 bases, leaving 2 bases not matched to a gene. CDR3 in DNA: TGTGCCAGCAGCTTAGGGACAGGTACCTACGAGCAGTACTTC. Translation: CASSLGTGTYEQYF.

The V and J genes are TRBV10-1 and TRBJ2-3; 12 bases are shared with TRBD2. CDR1 and CDR2 from the germline V gene are WNHNN and SYGVQD (reference sequence). The J segment lost 2 bases and the V segment lost 2 bases, leaving 14 bases of the junction unmatched. The CDR3 is 20 residues long. CDR3 nucleotides: TGCGCCAGCAGTGAGGGCACTAGGCTAGCGGGAGGGCAGCCCACAGATACGCAGTATTTT. This sequence encodes CASSEGTRLAGGQPTDTQYF.

The chain combines TRBV18 with TRBJ1-1, with D hard to call. From germline, CDR1 is KGHSH and CDR2 LQKENI. V shed 0 bases and J shed 0 bases, with 11 bases lying between them. The CDR3 length is 16 residues. As DNA, the CDR3 is TGTGCCAGCTCACCACCGAGGAGCACGATGAACACTGAAGCTTTCTTT. It codes for CASSPPRSTMNTEAFF.

This rearrangement joins TRBV6-5 to TRBJ1-2; 9 bases match TRBD1. Trimming at V came to 2 bases and at J to 7 bases, leaving 5 bases not matched to a gene. Germline V CDR1 and CDR2: MNHEY, SVGAGI. The CDR3 spans 14 residues. The CDR3: CASSYGRTGAGYTF. CDR3 nucleotides: TGTGCCAGCAGTTACGGCAGGACAGGGGCTGGCTACACCTTC.

This clone was detected once. The V and J genes are TRBV7-9 and TRBJ2-1, with a possible D match to TRBD2 (6 bases). Trimming pared 2 bases from V and 5 bases from J, leaving 13 bases between. The CDR3 covers 15 residues. The germline gives CDR1 SEHNR, CDR2 FQNEAQ (reference sequence). The CDR3 protein is CASSLRGSPNNEQFF. CDR3 nucleotides: TGTGCCAGCAGCTTACGGGGGAGCCCGAACAATGAGCAGTTCTTC.

The CDR3: CASSLGLAGGYEQYF. The CDR3, as DNA: TGTGCCAGCAGCTTGGGGCTAGCGGGAGGTTACGAGCAGTACTTC. The V and J genes are TRBV5-5 and TRBJ2-7; 11 nucleotides agree with TRBD2. Germline lookup yields CDR1 SGHKS and CDR2 YYEKEE (reference sequence). This CDR3 is built from 15 residues. V lost 0 bases, J lost 4 bases, and 3 bases stayed unmatched.

This chain connects TRBV5-4 to TRBJ2-1; the match to TRBD1 covers 12 bases. The CDR3 loop spans 15 amino acids. Per germline, CDR1 SGHNT and CDR2 YYREEE (reference sequence). J lost 6 bases, V lost 4 bases, and 5 bases had no gene match. CDR3 bases: TGTGCCAGCAGCGACGGGACAGGGGGCTTCAATGAGCAGTTCTTC. Protein product: CASSDGTGGFNEQFF.